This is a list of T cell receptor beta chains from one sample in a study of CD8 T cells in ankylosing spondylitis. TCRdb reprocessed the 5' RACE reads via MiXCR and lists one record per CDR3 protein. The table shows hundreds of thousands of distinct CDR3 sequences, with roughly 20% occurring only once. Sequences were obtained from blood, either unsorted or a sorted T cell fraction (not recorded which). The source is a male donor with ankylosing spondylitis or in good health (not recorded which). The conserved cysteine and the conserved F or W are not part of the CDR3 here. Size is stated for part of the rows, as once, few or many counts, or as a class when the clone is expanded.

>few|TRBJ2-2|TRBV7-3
ASSLRGDTGELF
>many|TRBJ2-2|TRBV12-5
ASGLAYDREGELF
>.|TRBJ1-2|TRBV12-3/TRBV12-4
ASSLDRVTNYGYT
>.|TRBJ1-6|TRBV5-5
ASSPDIREHSPLH
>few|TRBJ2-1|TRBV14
ASSQSGGGGYNEQF
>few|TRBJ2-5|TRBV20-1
SADTGEALRETQY
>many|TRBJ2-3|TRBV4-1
ASSLLTGTTDTQY
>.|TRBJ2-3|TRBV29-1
SAEGLAGITDTQY
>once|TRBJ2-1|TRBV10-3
AISESGRGDNEQF
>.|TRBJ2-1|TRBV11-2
ASSPDRSGNEQF
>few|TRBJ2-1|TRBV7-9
ASGGRYNEQF
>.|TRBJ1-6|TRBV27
ASSFSAGNNSPLH
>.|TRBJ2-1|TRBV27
ASSLFSRGGYNEQF
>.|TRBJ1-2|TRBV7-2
ASSLGPGGVHGYGYT
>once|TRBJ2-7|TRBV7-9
ASSLGLSEQY
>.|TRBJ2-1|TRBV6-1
ASSEAGLATYNEQF
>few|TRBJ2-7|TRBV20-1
SARTAGQHYEQY
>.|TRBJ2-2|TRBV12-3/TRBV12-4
ASSSTGRIGELF
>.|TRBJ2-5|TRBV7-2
ASSPALAGLQETQY
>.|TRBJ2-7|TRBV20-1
SARISGTLSYEQY
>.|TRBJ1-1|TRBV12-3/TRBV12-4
ASSLGAVNTEAF
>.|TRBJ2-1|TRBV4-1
ASSPQLAVSSYNEQF
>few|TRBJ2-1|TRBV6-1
ASKLAGSYNEQF
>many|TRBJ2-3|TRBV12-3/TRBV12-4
ASSFVGTDTQY
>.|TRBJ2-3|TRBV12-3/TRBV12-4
ASSPVLTFWADTQY
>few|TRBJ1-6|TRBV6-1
ASSEWEQGANSPLH
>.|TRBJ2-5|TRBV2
ASRYGTSVETQY
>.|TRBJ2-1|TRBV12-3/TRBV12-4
ASSLRTSEVF
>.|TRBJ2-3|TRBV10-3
AISDGSGADTQY
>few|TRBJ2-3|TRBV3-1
ASSQDGIGTQY
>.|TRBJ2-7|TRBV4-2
ASSQETGYYEQY
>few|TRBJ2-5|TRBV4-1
ASSQDRAGSYQETQY
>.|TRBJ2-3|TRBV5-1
ASASQGARDTQY
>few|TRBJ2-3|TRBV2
ASSRTGGVFSGTDTQY
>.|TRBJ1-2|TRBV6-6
ASSYSLDYGYT
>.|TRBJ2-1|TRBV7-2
ASSFEAGNEQF
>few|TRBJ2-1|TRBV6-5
ASSYSGDEQF
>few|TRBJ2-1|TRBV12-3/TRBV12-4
ASSPGVYNEQF